The 2 T cell receptor beta chains below all came from one sample that was sequenced in a study of T cells in Graves' hyperthyroidism and ophthalmopathy. The TCR beta CDR3 regions underwent amplification using RNA transcripts as the source. The HTBI set primed first-round TCR CDR3 RT-PCR. Each CDR3 protein is one row after TCRdb ran MiXCR on the multiplex PCR reads. The table includes about 560,000 distinct CDR3 sequences, 16% detected once. Specimen: blood. These TCRs come from a woman under 30 with Graves' hyperthyroidism.

This clonotype was found a few times. The chain employs TRBV14 and TRBJ2-3, with a tentative D call TRBD2 (5 bases). CDR1 and CDR2 from the germline V gene are SGHDN and FVKESK. V shed 0 bases and J shed 4 bases, with 11 bases lying between them. This CDR3 comprises 15 residues. The CDR3 is CASSQETGWADTQYF. The CDR3 nucleotides are TGTGCCAGCAGCCAAGAAACGGGGTGGGCAGATACGCAGTATTTT.

This clonotype has just a few counts. V usage is TRBV19 and J usage is TRBJ2-5; 12 bases are a match to TRBD2. CDR1 and CDR2 from the germline V gene are LNHDA and SQIVND (reference sequence). There are 15 residues in the CDR3. V shed 6 bases and J 6 bases; nucleotides not matched to a gene: 8. The CDR3 nucleotides read TGTGCCAGTAGGCGGACTAGCGGGGACGGAAAGACCCAGTACTTC. Protein sequence: CASRRTSGDGKTQYF.